This TCR beta chain is drawn from a study of cytomegalovirus exposure and HLA in healthy donors. Amplification used 60 Vbeta primers and 13 Jbeta primers. Sequenced by immunoSEQ multiplex PCR; TCRdb stores in-frame clones only, minus some. Seen here are 95,000 to 100,000 clones, about 80% observed once, and the top ten hold around 15%. This CDR3 comprises 17 residues. Trimming removed 1 base from V and 1 base from J; junction bases left unmatched: 6. Germline-derived CDR1 and CDR2 are SGHTA and FQGNSA. The sequence was collected from a man between 60 and 70 years old in good health and CMV-seropositive. Sequencing input: PBMCs. The chain recombines TRBV7-2 with TRBJ2-7, with 11 bases aligning to TRBD2. CDR3 sequence: CASSLGLAGGRSYEQYF. As DNA, the CDR3 is TGTGCCAGCAGCTTAGGTCTAGCGGGGGGCCGATCCTACGAGCAGTACTTC. Drawing the rest from reference TRBV7-2 and TRBJ2-7, the complete variable domain is GAGVSQSPSNKVTEKGKDVELRCDPISGHTALYWYRQSLGQGLEFLIYFQGNSAPDKSGLPSDRFSAERTGGSVSTLTIQRTQQEDSAVYLCASSLGLAGGRSYEQYFGPGTRLTVT.